These 15 T cell receptor beta chains came from one sample sequenced in a study of CD8 T cell repertoires and HIV-1 epitope variants. Sequenced by immunoSEQ multiplex PCR; TCRdb stores in-frame clones only, minus some. The sample lists about 4,800 clones, 50% to 70% occurring once. Their recognized antigens are unknown. Sequenced input: cultured CD8+ T cells derived from PBMCs. Receptors originate from a male donor with HIV.

This clone has only a few counts. This chain joins TRBV27 and TRBJ1-5; the D gene is possibly TRBD1 (6 bases). There are 13 residues in the CDR3. The germline V and J ends were trimmed by 6 bases and 7 bases, with 13 bases remaining between them. The V gene's germline CDR1 is MNHEY and CDR2 SMNVEV (reference sequence). CDR3 residues: CASSKGVAQPQHF. CDR3 in DNA: TGTGCCAGCAGCAAGGGGGTCGCACAGCCCCAGCATTTT.

The V gene is TRBV7-3, the J gene TRBJ2-7, with D tentatively TRBD1 or TRBD2 (5 bases each). CDR1 and CDR2 from the germline V gene are SGHTA and FQGTGA. Trimming shortened V by 5 bases and J by 5 bases, and 13 bases separated the two germline ends. The CDR3 sequence is 13 residues long. The CDR3 sequence is CASSPSRGDEQYF. CDR3 in DNA: TGTGCCAGCAGCCCGTCGCGAGGGGACGAGCAGTACTTC.

V usage is TRBV4-3 and J usage is TRBJ2-7; D remains ambiguous. V was clipped by 3 bases and J by 3 bases, with 15 bases between them. Germline CDR1 and CDR2: LGHNA and YSLEER. The CDR3 loop spans 15 amino acids. CDR3 DNA sequence: TGCGCCAGCAGCCAGAAGTACATGCCGGTCTACGAGCAGTACTTC. It codes for CASSQKYMPVYEQYF.

The CDR3 region has the DNA TGTGCCTGGAGTGTATTGGGGGACACCGGGGAGCTGTTTTTT. Translation gives CAWSVLGDTGELFF. This chain connects TRBV30 to TRBJ2-2; perhaps D is TRBD1 or TRBD2 (5 bases each). Germline V lookup: CDR1 GTSNPN, CDR2 SVGIG (reference sequence). V was cut by 0 bases and J by 3 bases, with 8 bases left in between. The CDR3 loop spans 14 amino acids.

The chain uses TRBV7-8 and TRBJ1-5; tentative D call: TRBD1 (5 bases). The CDR3 is 16 residues long. Trimming left V 6 bases short and J 7 bases short, with 22 bases between. CDR1 is SGHVS, CDR2 FQNEAQ, per germline. The CDR3 region is CASSLTQVGAGQPQHF. For the CDR3, the DNA is TGTGCCAGCAGTCTTACCCAGGTCGGGGCAGGGCAGCCCCAGCATTTT.

The chain combines TRBV11-2 with TRBJ1-3; maybe TRBD1 (6 bases). The CDR3 is made up of 15 amino acids. Germline loops: CDR1 SGHAT, CDR2 FQNNGV. Deletions cut 4 bases from V and 0 bases from J, with 10 bases between. The CDR3 DNA sequence: TGTGCCAGCAGCTCGGGGGCTCTCTCTGGAAACACCATATATTTT. It translates to CASSSGALSGNTIYF.

V usage is TRBV2 and J usage is TRBJ2-3, with D maybe TRBD1 (5 bases). V was cut by 7 bases and J by 2 bases, with 13 bases left in between. From germline, CDR1 is SNHLY and CDR2 FYNNEI. The CDR3 runs to 14 residues. DNA of the CDR3: TGTGCCAGCACCATGACAGACCTCACAGATACGCAGTATTTT. It encodes CASTMTDLTDTQYF.

The chain is built from TRBV6-5 and TRBJ2-7, with 7 bases aligning to TRBD1. The CDR3 extends over 16 amino acids. The germline gives CDR1 MNHEY, CDR2 SVGAGI. Trimming removed 2 bases from V and 3 bases from J; junction bases left unmatched: 10. The CDR3 protein is CASSYGGQALFYEQYF. CDR3 sequence (DNA): TGTGCCAGCAGTTACGGAGGACAGGCCCTGTTCTACGAGCAGTACTTC.

This clone was observed once. This chain joins TRBV11-3 and TRBJ2-1; D is tentatively TRBD1 or TRBD2 (5 bases each). The CDR3 has 13 amino acids. CDR1 and CDR2 (germline): SGHNT, YENEEA. The V gene lost 4 bases and the J gene lost 7 bases, with 11 bases spanning the gap. The CDR3, as DNA: TGTGCCAGCAGCTCGGGACCGATGAATGAGCAGTTCTTC. Translating gives CASSSGPMNEQFF.

The chain links TRBV9 to TRBJ1-4; TRBD1 matches at 9 bases. This CDR3 spans 18 amino acids. The ends lost 0 bases at V and 3 bases at J; junction bases unmatched: 9. Germline-derived CDR1 and CDR2 are SGDLS and YYNGEE. The CDR3 region is CASSVAGTGSAANEKLFF. In DNA form, the CDR3 reads TGTGCCAGCAGCGTAGCAGGGACAGGGAGTGCGGCTAATGAAAAACTGTTTTTT.

By proportion, this clone is large (0.1 to 1%). The V and J genes are TRBV14 and TRBJ1-1, with 7 bases identical to TRBD1. With V trimmed by 3 bases and J by 11 bases, 3 bases remained unmatched. Germline loops: CDR1 SGHDN, CDR2 FVKESK. The CDR3 covers 11 residues. This CDR3 reads CASSQSGGAFF. In DNA form, the CDR3 reads TGTGCCAGCAGCCAGTCAGGGGGGGCTTTCTTT.

The table lists this clone with a few counts. This chain uses TRBV6-5 with TRBJ1-2; D is possibly TRBD1 (5 bases). Germline loops: CDR1 MNHEY, CDR2 SVGAGI. V dropped 2 bases and J dropped 6 bases, with 7 bases sitting between them. The CDR3 spans 12 residues. The CDR3 DNA is TGTGCCAGCAGTTACAGGGACCATGGCTACACCTTC. Protein product: CASSYRDHGYTF.

The rearrangement joins TRBV4-3 to TRBJ1-4; 9 positions agree with TRBD1. Germline CDR1 LGHNA, CDR2 YSLEER. The CDR3 consists of 16 residues. Germline trimming cut 0 bases from V and 5 bases from J; bases unmatched to any gene: 4. CDR3 sequence reads: CASSQEEGTGNEKLFF. The CDR3, as DNA: TGCGCCAGCAGCCAAGAAGAAGGGACAGGGAATGAAAAACTGTTTTTT.

The V call is TRBV21-1, the J call TRBJ2-7; the table gives TRBD1 as D, unverified against the DNA. TRBV21-1 is a listed pseudogene. The CDR3 loop spans 16 amino acids. CDR3 in DNA: TGTGCCAGCAGCAAATGGAAGGACAGGGAAGGAAGCGAGCAGTACTTC. Translation gives CASSKWKDREGSEQYF.

The V call is TRBV27, the J call TRBJ1-2; D call uncertain. Trimming stripped 7 bases from V and 2 bases from J, with 23 bases between. Germline V lookup: CDR1 MNHEY, CDR2 SMNVEV (reference sequence). CDR3 length: 17 amino acids. CDR3 coding DNA: TGTGCCAGCACTCGACATTTAGAGGGAGCGGCGAACTATGGCTACACCTTC. It specifies CASTRHLEGAANYGYTF.